The 29 T cell receptor beta chains below come from one sample, sequenced in a study of neoadjuvant anti-PD-1 for oral cavity cancer. Time point of the sample: after neoadjuvant nivolumab, at surgical resection. Profiled with immunoSEQ multiplex PCR; TCRdb holds only in-frame clones, not every one. The table includes roughly 15,000 clones, about two thirds detected once. The material was PBMCs, obtained after nivolumab (anti-PD-1) treatment. These receptors were taken from a person aged 40 to 85 with oral cavity squamous cell carcinoma.

The chain combines TRBV10-2 with TRBJ2-3; TRBD2 matches 9 bases. The CDR3 has 17 amino acids. The V and J ends lost 2 bases and 6 bases, in that order; junction bases with no gene match: 12. Germline-derived CDR1 and CDR2 are WSHSY and SAAADI. The CDR3 DNA sequence: TGCGCCAGCAGTGAGCCGTCCGGGACTAGCCTCAGGGATACGCAGTATTTT. Its protein product is CASSEPSGTSLRDTQYF.

This chain uses TRBV9 with TRBJ2-1; D gene uncertain. Germline CDR1 reads SGDLS; CDR2 reads YYNGEE. The germline V and J ends were trimmed by 2 bases and 0 bases, with 9 bases remaining between them. The CDR3 is made up of 15 amino acids. In DNA, the CDR3 is TGTGCCAGCAGCGTCGGACGTAGCTCCTACAATGAGCAGTTCTTC. It translates to CASSVGRSSYNEQFF.

The chain has TRBV20-1 and TRBJ2-7; D is unclear. V was shortened by 3 bases and J by 4 bases, with 7 bases between the two germline ends. Per germline, CDR1 DFQATT and CDR2 SNEGSKA (reference sequence). This CDR3 has 11 amino acids. The CDR3 loop reads CSASARYEQYF. Written as DNA, the CDR3 is TGCAGTGCTAGCGCTCGATACGAGCAGTACTTC.

This chain uses TRBV19 with TRBJ2-1; possibly TRBD2 for D (5 bases). CDR3 length: 13 residues. CDR1 is LNHDA, CDR2 SQIVND, per germline (reference sequence). The V gene lost 4 bases and the J gene lost 8 bases, with 12 bases spanning the gap. The CDR3 DNA reads TGTGCCAGTAGTAGATTACTAGGAGATGAGCAGTTCTTC. Protein product: CASSRLLGDEQFF. The full variable domain, with the rest looked up from reference TRBV19 and TRBJ2-1, is DGGITQSPKYLFRKEGQNVTLSCEQNLNHDAMYWYRQDPGQGLRLIYYSQIVNDFQKGDIAEGYSVSREKKESFPLTVTSAQKNPTAFYLCASSRLLGDEQFFGPGTRLTVL.

The rearrangement uses TRBV7-2 and TRBJ1-2; D possibly corresponds to TRBD1 (6 bases). This CDR3 spans 14 amino acids. CDR1 SGHTA and CDR2 FQGNSA come from the germline V gene. Trimming took off 5 bases at V and 5 bases at J, with 15 bases between the two ends. The CDR3: CASSPPQGRYGYTF. CDR3 DNA sequence: TGTGCCAGCAGCCCTCCGCAGGGGCGATATGGCTACACCTTC.

The rearrangement links TRBV27 to TRBJ1-1; perhaps TRBD1 as D (5 bases). Trimming removed 2 bases at V and 1 base at J, with 8 bases between. This CDR3 spans 14 amino acids. Germline V gene sequence: CDR1 MNHEY, CDR2 SMNVEV (reference sequence). The CDR3 region has the DNA TGTGCCAGCAGTTTAGGTGGGGGGAACACTGAAGCTTTCTTT. As protein: CASSLGGGNTEAFF.

CDR3 region: CASSPIGRGETQYF. DNA for the CDR3: TGTGCCAGCTCACCGATCGGGAGGGGGGAGACCCAGTACTTC. The chain uses TRBV18 and TRBJ2-5; 8 nucleotides line up with TRBD2. The CDR3 has 14 residues. Unmatched junction bases numbered 5, after V lost 3 bases and J lost 5 bases. The V gene's germline CDR1 is KGHSH and CDR2 LQKENI.

This sequence joins TRBV19 and TRBJ2-7; 7 nucleotides line up with TRBD2. Per the germline V gene, CDR1 is LNHDA and CDR2 is SQIVND (reference sequence). Unmatched junction bases numbered 10, after V lost 6 bases and J lost 5 bases. The CDR3 is 14 residues long. The CDR3 sequence is CASRSPGGLNEQYF. The CDR3 DNA reads as TGTGCCAGTAGATCCCCGGGGGGACTAAACGAGCAGTACTTC.

This rearrangement joins TRBV6-6 to TRBJ1-2, with unresolved D. Germline V gene sequence: CDR1 MNHNY, CDR2 SVGAGI (reference sequence). The CDR3 is 13 residues long. Trimming took 6 bases from V and 8 from J, leaving 16 bases between them. This CDR3 is CASSFGLSQGYTF. CDR3 DNA: TGTGCCAGCAGCTTTGGACTAAGCCAGGGCTACACCTTC.

This clone was seen a single time. This chain connects TRBV25-1 to TRBJ2-7; 10 bases agree with TRBD1. Germline V gene data show CDR1 as MGHDK and CDR2 as SYGVNS. CDR3 length equals 14 residues. Losses at the gene ends were 0 bases for V and 7 bases for J; bases not matched to a gene: 3. The CDR3 sequence: CASSEYGTGEEQYF. CDR3 nucleotides: TGTGCCAGCAGTGAATACGGGACAGGGGAGGAGCAGTACTTC.

The CDR3 reads CATQGTSGRVEQFF. CDR3 nucleotides: TGTGCCACCCAGGGGACTAGCGGGAGGGTTGAGCAGTTCTTC. The rearrangement links TRBV10-3 to TRBJ2-1; 16 bases fit TRBD2. The CDR3 is made up of 14 amino acids. Germline-derived CDR1 and CDR2 are ENHRY and SYGVKD. Losses at the gene ends were 10 bases for V and 9 bases for J; bases not matched to a gene: 6.

The V call is TRBV2, the J call TRBJ1-3; D is unresolved. This CDR3 spans 15 amino acids. Germline V CDR1 and CDR2: SNHLY, FYNNEI. With 4 bases removed from V and 0 bases from J, the gap between germline ends came to 10 bases. CDR3: CASSGQATSGNTIYF. The DNA for the CDR3 is TGTGCCAGCAGTGGTCAAGCTACCTCTGGAAACACCATATATTTT. Looking up the rest from reference TRBV2 and TRBJ1-3 gives the full variable domain: EPEVTQTPSHQVTQMGQEVILRCVPISNHLYFYWYRQILGQKVEFLVSFYNNEISEKSEIFDDQFSVERPDGSNFTLKIRSTKLEDSAMYFCASSGQATSGNTIYFGEGSWLTVV.

The chain links TRBV5-5 to TRBJ2-7; a weak D match, TRBD2 (7 bases). The CDR3 runs to 16 residues. Trimming pared 0 bases from V and 0 bases from J, leaving 13 bases between. Germline CDR1 reads SGHKS; CDR2 reads YYEKEE (reference sequence). CDR3 sequence reads: CASSLDGGGVSYEQYF. The CDR3 bases are TGTGCCAGCAGCTTGGACGGCGGGGGCGTCTCCTACGAGCAGTACTTC.

CDR3 sequence (DNA): TGTGCCAGCAGCCCACTTGGAGGTACGTGGGCCTACGAGCAGTACTTC. This translates into CASSPLGGTWAYEQYF. The chain combines TRBV11-1 with TRBJ2-7; D is possibly TRBD2 (5 bases). This CDR3 comprises 16 residues. CDR1 is SGHAT and CDR2 is FQDESV in the germline V gene (reference sequence). Between the trimmed V and J ends, which lost 5 bases and 2 bases, there was a span of 19 bases.

By share of the sample, this clone is medium-sized. The chain is built from TRBV25-1 and TRBJ2-2; TRBD1 matches 9 bases. This CDR3 comprises 14 residues. Looked up from germline, CDR1 is MGHDK and CDR2 is SYGVNS. The V segment lost 4 bases and the J segment 3 bases; nucleotides outside the gene matches: 0. CDR3 in DNA: TGTGCCAGCAGTGGGACAGGGGACACCGGGGAGCTGTTTTTT. This sequence encodes CASSGTGDTGELFF. Full variable domain (rest looked up from reference TRBV25-1 and TRBJ2-2): EADIYQTPRYLVIGTGKKITLECSQTMGHDKMYWYQQDPGMELHLIHYSYGVNSTEKGDLSSESTVSRIRTEHFPLTLESARPSHTSQYLCASSGTGDTGELFFGEGSRLTVL.

This chain connects TRBV28 to TRBJ1-2; D not certain. Germline V lookup: CDR1 MDHEN, CDR2 SYDVKM. The CDR3 spans 14 residues. Trimming shortened V by 7 bases and J by 3 bases, and 15 bases separated the two germline ends. CDR3 nucleotides: TGTGCCAGCACGAGCCTACCCTCTTACTATGGCTACACCTTC. The encoded protein is CASTSLPSYYGYTF.

The CDR3 region is CASSYISGNTIYF. In DNA, the CDR3 is TGTGCCAGCAGCTACATCTCTGGAAACACCATATATTTT. The rearrangement joins TRBV2 to TRBJ1-3; D remains unclear. CDR3 length: 13 amino acids. From germline, CDR1 is SNHLY and CDR2 FYNNEI. Trimming removed 6 bases from V and 0 bases from J, with 6 bases in between.

The chain is built from TRBV5-1 and TRBJ2-2, with D tentatively TRBD1 or TRBD2 (6 bases each). This CDR3 spans 15 amino acids. The V gene's germline CDR1 is SGHRS and CDR2 YFSETQ. The V and J ends lost 4 bases and 5 bases respectively, with 15 bases between them. This chain's CDR3 is CASSRGPVGTGELFF. DNA of the CDR3: TGCGCCAGCAGCCGGGGGCCCGTTGGGACCGGGGAGCTGTTTTTT. The variable domain in full, with the rest retrieved from reference TRBV5-1 and TRBJ2-2, is KAGVTQTPRYLIKTRGQQVTLSCSPISGHRSVSWYQQTPGQGLQFLFEYFSETQRNKGNFPGRFSGRQFSNSRSEMNVSTLELGDSALYLCASSRGPVGTGELFFGEGSRLTVL.

This clone was seen a few times. This sequence joins TRBV7-6 and TRBJ1-1; 7 bases match TRBD1. Per germline, CDR1 SGHVS and CDR2 FNYEAQ. The CDR3 consists of 15 residues. V was pared by 1 base and J by 4 bases, with 6 bases of the junction left unmatched. The CDR3 region has the DNA TGTGCCAGCAGCTTAGGGGCAGGGGGTAGCACTGAAGCTTTCTTT. Translating gives CASSLGAGGSTEAFF. The full variable domain, its missing parts supplied by reference TRBV7-6 and TRBJ1-1, is GAGVSQSPRYKVTKRGQDVALRCDPISGHVSLYWYRQALGQGPEFLTYFNYEAQQDKSGLPNDRFSAERPEGSISTLTIQRTEQRDSAMYRCASSLGAGGSTEAFFGQGTRLTVV.

The chain is built from TRBV5-4 and TRBJ1-4; D ambiguous. Trimming shortened V by 9 bases and J by 8 bases, and 17 bases separated the two germline ends. The CDR3 has 13 amino acids. Germline CDR1 reads SGHNT; CDR2 reads YYREEE (reference sequence). CDR3 nucleotide sequence: TGTGCCACCGCCGGAGGTTTTCAGGAAAAACTGTTTTTT. Protein product: CATAGGFQEKLFF.

V usage is TRBV19 and J usage is TRBJ1-5; D not certain. V was clipped by 1 base and J by 3 bases, with 10 bases between them. CDR1 and CDR2 (germline): LNHDA, SQIVND (reference sequence). The CDR3 extends over 15 amino acids. The CDR3 is CASSIGWTDNQPQHF. In DNA, the CDR3 is TGTGCCAGTAGTATAGGGTGGACGGACAATCAGCCCCAGCATTTT.

V is TRBV15 and J is TRBJ1-5; a possible D gene is TRBD1 (6 bases). CDR3 size: 15 residues. The V end lost 0 bases, the J end lost 5 bases, and 11 bases lay between the germline ends. Looked up from germline, CDR1 is LNHNV and CDR2 is YYDKDF (reference sequence). CDR3 loop: CATSRDRQGYQPQHF. The CDR3 nucleotides are TGTGCCACCAGCAGAGATCGTCAGGGGTATCAGCCCCAGCATTTT.

The chain has TRBV28 and TRBJ2-2; 11 positions agree with TRBD2. The CDR3 totals 16 residues. V lost 4 bases to trimming and J lost 7 bases; unmatched junction nucleotides: 8. The V gene's germline CDR1 is MDHEN and CDR2 SYDVKM. CDR3 region: CASSSPSLAGVGELFF. CDR3 nucleotides: TGTGCCAGCAGTTCCCCCTCACTAGCGGGAGTCGGGGAGCTGTTTTTT.

This clone occurred a few times. The chain links TRBV5-1 to TRBJ2-7; D is unclear. The CDR3 loop spans 13 amino acids. From germline, CDR1 is SGHRS and CDR2 YFSETQ. V dropped 3 bases and J dropped 5 bases, with 12 bases sitting between them. The CDR3 reads CASSSYLLDEQYF. The CDR3 bases are TGCGCCAGCAGCTCGTACCTCCTTGACGAGCAGTACTTC.

This rearrangement joins TRBV11-3 to TRBJ2-2; no definite D call. Germline V CDR1 and CDR2: SGHNT, YENEEA. Trimming removed 2 bases at V and 4 bases at J, with 5 bases between. This CDR3 is 13 amino acids long. CDR3 coding DNA: TGTGCCAGCAGCTTACACGGCACCGGGGAGCTGTTTTTT. Its protein product is CASSLHGTGELFF.

The chain recombines TRBV10-3 with TRBJ1-1; possible D gene TRBD1, 5 bases. Germline V gene sequence: CDR1 ENHRY, CDR2 SYGVKD. The CDR3 loop spans 13 amino acids. Trimming pared 6 bases from V and 1 base from J, leaving 9 bases between. CDR3 in DNA: TGTGCCATCAGGGTACAGGAGAACACTGAAGCTTTCTTT. The encoded protein is CAIRVQENTEAFF.

The V call is TRBV11-2, the J call TRBJ2-3, with D perhaps matching TRBD1 (6 bases). In germline, CDR1 is SGHAT, CDR2 FQNNGV. The CDR3 is 15 residues long. With 1 base removed from V and 3 bases from J, the gap between germline ends came to 11 bases. The CDR3 DNA reads TGTGCCAGCAGCTTAGGGGGGCCGTCAACAGATACGCAGTATTTT. Its protein product is CASSLGGPSTDTQYF. Full variable domain (outside the CDR3, taken from reference TRBV11-2 and TRBJ2-3): EAGVAQSPRYKIIEKRQSVAFWCNPISGHATLYWYQQILGQGPKLLIQFQNNGVVDDSQLPKDRFSAERLKGVDSTLKIQPAKLEDSAVYLCASSLGGPSTDTQYFGPGTRLTVL.

This chain connects TRBV10-3 to TRBJ1-1; D not certain. Trimming removed 10 bases from V and 1 base from J, with 7 bases in between. CDR3 length equals 11 residues. Germline V lookup: CDR1 ENHRY, CDR2 SYGVKD. As DNA, the CDR3 is TGTGCCACCGGCTGGAACACTGAAGCTTTCTTT. It is translated as CATGWNTEAFF.

The rearrangement uses TRBV30 and TRBJ2-5; 7 positions agree with TRBD2. V was clipped by 3 bases and J by 7 bases; unmatched bases: 5. The CDR3 totals 12 residues. Per germline, CDR1 GTSNPN and CDR2 SVGIG (reference sequence). CDR3 loop: CAWRSGGGTQYF. CDR3 nucleotide sequence: TGTGCCTGGAGGTCGGGCGGGGGGACCCAGTACTTC.